This record looks at one T cell receptor beta chain sequence and its context. The antigen is not known. For each subset, genomic DNA was distributed in equal portions over several immunoSEQ plates. Profiled with immunoSEQ multiplex PCR; TCRdb holds only in-frame clones, not every one. The repertoire holds 2 million to 2.5 million clones, with roughly 90% as singletons. The CDR3 consists of 14 residues. V shed 5 bases and J 7 bases; nucleotides not matched to a gene: 10. The V gene's germline CDR1 is GTSNPN and CDR2 SVGIG (reference sequence). The data were taken from a study of shared clonotypes between healthy human individuals. Points from the study as a whole: Lower generation probabilities were found for non-shared clonotypes than for those shared by all four donors. Roughly 4.6% of naive CD4 clonotypes were common to several donors. The rarefaction results pointed to incomplete sorted-subset sequencing despite large depth.

The TCR sequence derives from a man in his late teens or twenties in good health. Some clones in this sample may be carry-over from other donors' samples. The sample was naive CD4+ T cells from PBMCs. As for subset: CD45RA+ positively selected. This chain connects TRBV30 to TRBJ2-5, with TRBD2 identical over 10 bases. In DNA form, the CDR3 reads TGTGCCTGGGGACTAGCGGCCGGGGCATGGACCCAGTACTTC. This sequence encodes CAWGLAAGAWTQYF.